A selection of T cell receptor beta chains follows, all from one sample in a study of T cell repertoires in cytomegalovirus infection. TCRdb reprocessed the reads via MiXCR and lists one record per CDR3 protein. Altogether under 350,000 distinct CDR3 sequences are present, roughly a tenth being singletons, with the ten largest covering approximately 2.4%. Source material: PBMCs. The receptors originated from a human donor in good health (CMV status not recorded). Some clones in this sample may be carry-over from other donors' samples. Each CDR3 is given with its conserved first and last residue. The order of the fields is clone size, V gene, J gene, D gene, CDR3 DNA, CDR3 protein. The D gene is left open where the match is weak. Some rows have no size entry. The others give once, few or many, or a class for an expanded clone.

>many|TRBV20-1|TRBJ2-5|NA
TGCAGTGCCACGGGAATAGGGGTAGAAGAGACCCAGTACTTC
CSATGIGVEETQYF
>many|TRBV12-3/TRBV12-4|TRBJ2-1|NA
TGTGCCAGCAGATTTGGGGGGGGGCACGAGCAGTTCTTC
CASRFGGGHEQFF
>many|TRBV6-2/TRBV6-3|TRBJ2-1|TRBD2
TGTGCCAGCAGTTACGAGGTGGGGGGGACCAATGAGCAGTTCTTC
CASSYEVGGTNEQFF
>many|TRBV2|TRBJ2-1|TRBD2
TGTGCCAGCAGGGTTAGCGGGGGGGCGGGTAATGAGCAGTTCTTC
CASRVSGGAGNEQFF
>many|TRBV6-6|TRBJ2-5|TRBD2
TGTGCCAGCAGTTACACCCATGGACTAGCGGGGGCTACGTACCAAGAGACCCAGTACTTC
CASSYTHGLAGATYQETQYF
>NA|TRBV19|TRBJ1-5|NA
TGTGCCAGTAGTATATCCGGGCCGTCTAGTCCCCAGCATTTT
CASSISGPSSPQHF
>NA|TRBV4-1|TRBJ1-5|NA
TGCGCCAGCAGCCAAGAAAGAGGGGACCGGTATCAGCCCCAGCATTTT
CASSQERGDRYQPQHF
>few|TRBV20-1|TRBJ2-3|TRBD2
TGCAGTGCCCCCAAGCGGGGGGGAGGGGATACGCAGTATTTT
CSAPKRGGGDTQYF
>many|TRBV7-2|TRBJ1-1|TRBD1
TGTGCCAGCAGCCCCGCCCCTATCGACAGGGGTGAAGCTTTCTTT
CASSPAPIDRGEAFF
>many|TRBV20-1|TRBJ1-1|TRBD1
TGCAGTGCAATGGACAGGGGGGAGGAAGCTTTCTTT
CSAMDRGEEAFF
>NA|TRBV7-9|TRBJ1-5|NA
TGTGCCAGCAGCTTAGACCCGTTGGGCAATCAGCCCCAGCATTTT
CASSLDPLGNQPQHF
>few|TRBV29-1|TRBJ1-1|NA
TGCAGCGTCCAGGGCAGGGGTCACCCCCTTACTGAAGCTTTCTTT
CSVQGRGHPLTEAFF
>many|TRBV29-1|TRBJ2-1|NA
TGCAGCGCCCGTGGTTCGGGGGTTGAGCAGTTCTTC
CSARGSGVEQFF
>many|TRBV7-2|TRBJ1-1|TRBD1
TGTGCCAGCAGCCCCCGACAGGGGGCCAACACTGAAGCTTTCTTT
CASSPRQGANTEAFF
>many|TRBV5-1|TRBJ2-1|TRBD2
TGCGCCAGCAGCACCCTCGCTAGCGGGGCTTACAATGAGCAGTTCTTC
CASSTLASGAYNEQFF
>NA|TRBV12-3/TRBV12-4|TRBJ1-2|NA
TGTGCCAGCAGTTTGTCTCAGTCCTATGGCTACACCTTC
CASSLSQSYGYTF
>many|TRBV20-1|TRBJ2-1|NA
TGCAGTGCTAGAGGAATCAATAGCTCCTACAATGAGCAGTTCTTC
CSARGINSSYNEQFF
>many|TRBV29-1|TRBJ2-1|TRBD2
TGCAGCGTTGAGAGCGGGGGGCGCTACAATGAGCAGTTCTTC
CSVESGGRYNEQFF
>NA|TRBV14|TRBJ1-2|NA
TGTGCCAGCAGCCAAGTCAGTAACTATGGCTACACCTTC
CASSQVSNYGYTF
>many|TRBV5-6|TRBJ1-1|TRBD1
TGTGCCAGCAGCTTGTTAAGGGGGCAGACTGAAGCTTTCTTT
CASSLLRGQTEAFF
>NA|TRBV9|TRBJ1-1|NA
TGTGCCAGCAGCGTAGGTGCCCCCCCTTTTGCTGAAGCTTTCTTT
CASSVGAPPFAEAFF
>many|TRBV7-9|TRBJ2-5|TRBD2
TGTGCCAGCAGCACGACTAGCGGGGGGCTCGAGACCCAGTACTTC
CASSTTSGGLETQYF
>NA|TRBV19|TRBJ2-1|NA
TGTGCCAGTAGTCAAAGAGTTCTTAGTACCTACAATGAGCAGTTCTTC
CASSQRVLSTYNEQFF
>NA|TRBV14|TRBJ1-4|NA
TGTGCCAGCAGCCAAGATCCGGCGGGAACTGAAAAACTGTTTTTT
CASSQDPAGTEKLFF
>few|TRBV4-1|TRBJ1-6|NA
TGCGCCAGCAGCCACGGCAGGGCGTCCCTCCACTTT
CASSHGRASLHF
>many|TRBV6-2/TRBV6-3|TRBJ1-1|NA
TGTGCCAGCAGTTACGAGGGGACTGAAGCTTTCTTT
CASSYEGTEAFF
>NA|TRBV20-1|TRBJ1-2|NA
TGCAGTGCTAGATTCGGGACCTATGGCTACACCTTC
CSARFGTYGYTF
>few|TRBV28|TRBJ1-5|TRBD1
TGTGCCAGCAGTGAGGACAGGGGGTATCGTCAGCCCCAGCATTTT
CASSEDRGYRQPQHF
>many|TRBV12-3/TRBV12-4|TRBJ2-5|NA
TGTGCCAGCAGTTCGGGCGTCCCGGCAGAGACCCAGTACTTC
CASSSGVPAETQYF
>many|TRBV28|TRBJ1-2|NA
TGTGCCACCCTTTGGAGGGCCCCTAGCTATGGCTACACCTTC
CATLWRAPSYGYTF
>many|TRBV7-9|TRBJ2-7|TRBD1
TGTGCCAGCAGCAACCCAGGGGGTATTTCCTACGAGCAGTACTTC
CASSNPGGISYEQYF
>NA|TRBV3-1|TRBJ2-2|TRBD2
TGTGCCAGCAGCCAAGGCACAGCGGGGGGTGTGAACACCGGGGAGCTGTTTTTT
CASSQGTAGGVNTGELFF
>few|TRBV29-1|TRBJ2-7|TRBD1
TGCAGCGTGATGGGGACAGTAGCCTACGAGCAGTACTTC
CSVMGTVAYEQYF
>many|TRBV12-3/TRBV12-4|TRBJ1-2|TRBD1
TGTGCCAGCAGACGGACAGGGGAGAACTATGGCTACACCTTC
CASRRTGENYGYTF
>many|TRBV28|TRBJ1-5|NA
TGTGCCAGCAGTTTATATCGAGGGTACAATCAGCCCCAGCATTTT
CASSLYRGYNQPQHF